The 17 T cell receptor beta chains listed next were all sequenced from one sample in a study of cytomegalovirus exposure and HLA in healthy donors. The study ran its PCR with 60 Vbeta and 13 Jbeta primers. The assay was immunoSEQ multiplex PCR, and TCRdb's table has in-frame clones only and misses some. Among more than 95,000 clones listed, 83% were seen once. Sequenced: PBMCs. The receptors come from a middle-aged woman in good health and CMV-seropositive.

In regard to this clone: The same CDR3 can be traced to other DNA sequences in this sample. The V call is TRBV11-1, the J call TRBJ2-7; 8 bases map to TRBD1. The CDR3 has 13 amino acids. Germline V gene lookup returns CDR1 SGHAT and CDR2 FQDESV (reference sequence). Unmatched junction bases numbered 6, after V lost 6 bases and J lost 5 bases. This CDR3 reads CASRGTGPHEQYF. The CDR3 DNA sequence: TGTGCCAGCAGAGGGACAGGTCCCCACGAGCAGTACTTC.

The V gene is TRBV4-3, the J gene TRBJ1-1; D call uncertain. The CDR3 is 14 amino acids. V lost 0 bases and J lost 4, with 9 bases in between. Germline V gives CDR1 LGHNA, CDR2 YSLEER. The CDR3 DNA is TGCGCCAGCAGCCAAGATGGAGGGTTCACTGAAGCTTTCTTT. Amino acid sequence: CASSQDGGFTEAFF.

The CDR3 region is CASSGTGEYGYTF. In DNA form, the CDR3 reads TGTGCCAGCAGTGGGACAGGGGAGTATGGCTACACCTTC. J is TRBJ1-2 and V is TRBV6-5; TRBD1 matches 10 bases. The germline gives CDR1 MNHEY, CDR2 SVGAGI. The V and J ends lost 5 bases and 5 bases, in that order; junction bases with no gene match: 2. CDR3 length: 13 amino acids.

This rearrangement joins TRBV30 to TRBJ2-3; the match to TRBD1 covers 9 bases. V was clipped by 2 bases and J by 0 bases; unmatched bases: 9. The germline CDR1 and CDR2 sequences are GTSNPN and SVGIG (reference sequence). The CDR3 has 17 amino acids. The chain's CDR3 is CAWSPSTGGISTDTQYF. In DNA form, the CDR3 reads TGTGCCTGGAGTCCGTCTACAGGGGGCATTAGCACAGATACGCAGTATTTT.

CDR3 sequence: CASSATFEKLFF. The CDR3 DNA follows: TGTGCCAGTAGTGCGACTTTTGAAAAACTGTTTTTT. The chain carries TRBV19 and TRBJ1-4; D uncertain. Germline values: CDR1 LNHDA, CDR2 SQIVND (reference sequence). Trimming cost V 5 bases and J 7 bases, with 8 bases left between them. CDR3 length equals 12 residues.

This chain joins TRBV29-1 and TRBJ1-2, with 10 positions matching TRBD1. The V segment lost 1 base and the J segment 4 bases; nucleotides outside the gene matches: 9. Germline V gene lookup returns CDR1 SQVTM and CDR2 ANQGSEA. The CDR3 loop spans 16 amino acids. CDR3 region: CSVEGQGASRVYGYTF. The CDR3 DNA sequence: TGCAGCGTTGAAGGACAGGGGGCGAGTCGTGTCTATGGCTACACCTTC.

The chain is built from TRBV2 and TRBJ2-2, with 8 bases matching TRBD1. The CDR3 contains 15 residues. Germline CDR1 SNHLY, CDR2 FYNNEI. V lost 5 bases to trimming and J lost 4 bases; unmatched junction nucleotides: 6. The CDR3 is CASSLQGVGTGELFF. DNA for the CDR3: TGTGCCAGCAGTTTACAGGGGGTAGGCACCGGGGAGCTGTTTTTT. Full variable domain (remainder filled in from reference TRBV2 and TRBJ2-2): EPEVTQTPSHQVTQMGQEVILRCVPISNHLYFYWYRQILGQKVEFLVSFYNNEISEKSEIFDDQFSVERPDGSNFTLKIRSTKLEDSAMYFCASSLQGVGTGELFFGEGSRLTVL.

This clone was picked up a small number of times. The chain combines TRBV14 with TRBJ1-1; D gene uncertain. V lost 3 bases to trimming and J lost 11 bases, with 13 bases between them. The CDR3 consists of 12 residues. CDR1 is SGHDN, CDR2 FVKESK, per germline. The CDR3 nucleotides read TGTGCCAGCAGCCACGAGTCCACCGTGGCTTTCTTT. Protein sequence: CASSHESTVAFF.

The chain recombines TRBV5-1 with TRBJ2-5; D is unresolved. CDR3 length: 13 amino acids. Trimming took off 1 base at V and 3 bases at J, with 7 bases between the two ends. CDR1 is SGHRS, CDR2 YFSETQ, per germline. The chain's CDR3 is CASSLIAEETQYF. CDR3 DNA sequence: TGCGCCAGCAGCTTGATCGCGGAAGAGACCCAGTACTTC.

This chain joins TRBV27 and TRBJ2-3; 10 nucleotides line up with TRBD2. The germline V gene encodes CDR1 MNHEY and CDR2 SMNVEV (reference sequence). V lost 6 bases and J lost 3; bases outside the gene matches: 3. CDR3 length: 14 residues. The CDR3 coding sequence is TGTGCCAGCAGAGCTAGCGGGAGTACAGATACGCAGTATTTT. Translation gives CASRASGSTDTQYF.

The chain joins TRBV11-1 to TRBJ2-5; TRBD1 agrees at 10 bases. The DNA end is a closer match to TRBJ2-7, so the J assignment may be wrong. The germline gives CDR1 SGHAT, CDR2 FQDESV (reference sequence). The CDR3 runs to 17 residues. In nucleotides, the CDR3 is TGTGCCAGCAGCTTAGATCGTGTAGGGACAGGGGTCTACGAGCAGTACTTC. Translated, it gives CASSLDRVGTGVYEQYF.

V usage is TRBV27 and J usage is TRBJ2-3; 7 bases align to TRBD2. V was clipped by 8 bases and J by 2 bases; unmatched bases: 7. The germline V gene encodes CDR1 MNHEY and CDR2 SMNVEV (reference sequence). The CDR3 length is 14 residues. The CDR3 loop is CASGGAGNTDTQYF. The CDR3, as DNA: TGTGCCAGCGGCGGAGCGGGGAACACAGATACGCAGTATTTT.

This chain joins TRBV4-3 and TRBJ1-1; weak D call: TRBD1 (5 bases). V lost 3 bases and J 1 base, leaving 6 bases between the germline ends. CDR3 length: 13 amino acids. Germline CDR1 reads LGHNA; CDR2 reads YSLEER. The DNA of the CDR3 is TGCGCCAGCAGCCAGGGGGGGAACACTGAAGCTTTCTTT. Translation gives CASSQGGNTEAFF.

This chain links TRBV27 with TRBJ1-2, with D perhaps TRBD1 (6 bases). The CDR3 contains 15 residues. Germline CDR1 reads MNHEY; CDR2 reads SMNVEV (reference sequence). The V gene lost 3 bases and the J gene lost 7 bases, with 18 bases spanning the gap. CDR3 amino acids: CASSFHDRRGGGYTF. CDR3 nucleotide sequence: TGTGCCAGCAGTTTCCATGACAGGAGGGGGGGTGGCTACACCTTC.

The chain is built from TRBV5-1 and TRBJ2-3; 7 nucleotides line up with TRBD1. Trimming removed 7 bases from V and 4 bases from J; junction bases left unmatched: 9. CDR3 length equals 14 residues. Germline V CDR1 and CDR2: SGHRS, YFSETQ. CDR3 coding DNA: TGCGCCAGCGCCCAAGCCCAGGGGGCAGATACGCAGTATTTT. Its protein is CASAQAQGADTQYF.

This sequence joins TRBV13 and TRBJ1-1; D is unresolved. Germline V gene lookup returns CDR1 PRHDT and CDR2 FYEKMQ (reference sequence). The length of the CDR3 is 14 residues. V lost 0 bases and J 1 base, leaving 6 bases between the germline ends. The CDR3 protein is CASSLGLRNTEAFF. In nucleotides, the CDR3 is TGTGCCAGCAGCTTAGGCCTCAGGAACACTGAAGCTTTCTTT.

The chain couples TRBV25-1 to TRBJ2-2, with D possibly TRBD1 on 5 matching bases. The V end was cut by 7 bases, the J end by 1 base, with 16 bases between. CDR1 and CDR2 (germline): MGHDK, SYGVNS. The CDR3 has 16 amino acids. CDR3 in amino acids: CASTARESWNTGELFF. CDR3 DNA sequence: TGTGCCAGCACGGCCAGGGAATCGTGGAACACCGGGGAGCTGTTTTTT.